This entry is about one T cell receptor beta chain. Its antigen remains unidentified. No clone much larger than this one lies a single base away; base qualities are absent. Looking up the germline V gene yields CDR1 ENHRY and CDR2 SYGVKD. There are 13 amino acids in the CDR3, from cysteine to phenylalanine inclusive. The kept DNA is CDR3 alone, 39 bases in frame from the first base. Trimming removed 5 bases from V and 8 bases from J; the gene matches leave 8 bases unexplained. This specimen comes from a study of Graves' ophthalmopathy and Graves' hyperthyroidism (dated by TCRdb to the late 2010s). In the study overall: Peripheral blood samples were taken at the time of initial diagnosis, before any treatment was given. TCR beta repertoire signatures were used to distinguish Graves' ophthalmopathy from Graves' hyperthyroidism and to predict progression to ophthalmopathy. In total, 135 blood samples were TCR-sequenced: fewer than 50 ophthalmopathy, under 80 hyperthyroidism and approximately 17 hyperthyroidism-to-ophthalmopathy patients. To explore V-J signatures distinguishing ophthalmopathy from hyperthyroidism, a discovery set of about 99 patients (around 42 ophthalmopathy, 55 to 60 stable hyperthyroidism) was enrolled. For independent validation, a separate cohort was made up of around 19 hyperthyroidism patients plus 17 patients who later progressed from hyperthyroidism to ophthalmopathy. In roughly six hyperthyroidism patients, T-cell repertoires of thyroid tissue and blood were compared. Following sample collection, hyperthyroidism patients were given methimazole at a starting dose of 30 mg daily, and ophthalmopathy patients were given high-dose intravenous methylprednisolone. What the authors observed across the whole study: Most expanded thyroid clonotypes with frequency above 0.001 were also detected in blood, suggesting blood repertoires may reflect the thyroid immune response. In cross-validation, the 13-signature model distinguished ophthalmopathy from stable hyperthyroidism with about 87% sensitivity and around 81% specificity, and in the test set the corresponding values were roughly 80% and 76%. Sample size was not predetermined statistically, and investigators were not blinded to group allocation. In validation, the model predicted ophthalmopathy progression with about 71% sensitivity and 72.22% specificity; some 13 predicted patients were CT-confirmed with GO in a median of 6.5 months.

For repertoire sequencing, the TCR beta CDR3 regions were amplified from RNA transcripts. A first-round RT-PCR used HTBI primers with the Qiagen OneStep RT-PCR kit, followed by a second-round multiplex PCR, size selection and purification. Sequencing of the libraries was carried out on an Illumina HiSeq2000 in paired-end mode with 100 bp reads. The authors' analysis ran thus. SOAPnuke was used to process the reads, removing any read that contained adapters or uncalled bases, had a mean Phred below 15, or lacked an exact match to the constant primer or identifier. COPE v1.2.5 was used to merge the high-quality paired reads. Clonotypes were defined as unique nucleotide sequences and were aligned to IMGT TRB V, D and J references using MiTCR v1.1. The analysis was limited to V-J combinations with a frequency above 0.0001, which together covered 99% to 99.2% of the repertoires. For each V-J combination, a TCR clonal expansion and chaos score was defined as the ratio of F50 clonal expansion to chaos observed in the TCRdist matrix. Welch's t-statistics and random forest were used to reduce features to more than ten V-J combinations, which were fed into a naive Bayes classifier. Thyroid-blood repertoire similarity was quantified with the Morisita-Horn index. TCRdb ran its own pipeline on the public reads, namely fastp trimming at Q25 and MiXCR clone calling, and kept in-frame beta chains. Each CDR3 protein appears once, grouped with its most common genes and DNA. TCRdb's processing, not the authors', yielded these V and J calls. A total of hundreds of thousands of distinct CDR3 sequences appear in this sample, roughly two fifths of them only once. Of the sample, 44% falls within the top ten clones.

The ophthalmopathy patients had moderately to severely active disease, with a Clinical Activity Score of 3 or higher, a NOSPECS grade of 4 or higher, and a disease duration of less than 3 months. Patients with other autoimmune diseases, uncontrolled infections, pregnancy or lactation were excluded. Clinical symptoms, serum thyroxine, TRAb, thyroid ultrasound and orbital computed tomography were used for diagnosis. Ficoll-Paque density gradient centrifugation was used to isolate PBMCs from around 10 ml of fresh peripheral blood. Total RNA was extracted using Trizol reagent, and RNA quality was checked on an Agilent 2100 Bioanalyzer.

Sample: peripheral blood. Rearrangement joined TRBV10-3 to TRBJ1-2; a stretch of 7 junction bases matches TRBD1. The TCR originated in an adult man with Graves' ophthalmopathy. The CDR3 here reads CAISPQGTWGYTF. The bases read TGTGCCATCAGTCCACAGGGGACATGGGGCTACACCTTC.